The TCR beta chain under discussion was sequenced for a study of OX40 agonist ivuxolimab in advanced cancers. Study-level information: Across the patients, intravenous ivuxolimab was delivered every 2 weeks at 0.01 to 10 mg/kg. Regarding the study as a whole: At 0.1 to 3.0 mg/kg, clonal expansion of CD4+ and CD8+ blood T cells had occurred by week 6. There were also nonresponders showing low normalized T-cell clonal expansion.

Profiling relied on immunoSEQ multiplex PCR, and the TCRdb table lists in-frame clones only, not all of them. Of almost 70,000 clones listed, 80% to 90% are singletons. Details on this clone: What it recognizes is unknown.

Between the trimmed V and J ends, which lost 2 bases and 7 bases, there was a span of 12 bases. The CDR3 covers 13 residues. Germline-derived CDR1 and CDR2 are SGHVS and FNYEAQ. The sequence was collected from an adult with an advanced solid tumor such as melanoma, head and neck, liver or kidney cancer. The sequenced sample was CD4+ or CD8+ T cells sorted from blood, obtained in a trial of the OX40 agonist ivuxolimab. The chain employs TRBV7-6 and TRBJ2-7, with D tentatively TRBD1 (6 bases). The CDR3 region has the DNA TGTGCCAGCAGCTTAAACAGGGTTAAGGAGCAGTACTTC. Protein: CASSLNRVKEQYF.